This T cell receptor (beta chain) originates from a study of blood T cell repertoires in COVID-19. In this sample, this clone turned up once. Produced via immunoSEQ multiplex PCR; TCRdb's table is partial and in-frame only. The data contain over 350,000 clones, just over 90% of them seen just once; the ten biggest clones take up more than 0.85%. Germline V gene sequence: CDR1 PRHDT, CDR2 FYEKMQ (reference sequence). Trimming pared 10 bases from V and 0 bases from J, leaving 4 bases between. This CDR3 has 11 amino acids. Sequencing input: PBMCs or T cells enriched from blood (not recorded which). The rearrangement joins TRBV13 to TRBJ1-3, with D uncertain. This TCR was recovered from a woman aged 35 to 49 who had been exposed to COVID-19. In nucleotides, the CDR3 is TGTGCCATCTACTCTGGAAACACCATATATTTT. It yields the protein CAIYSGNTIYF.